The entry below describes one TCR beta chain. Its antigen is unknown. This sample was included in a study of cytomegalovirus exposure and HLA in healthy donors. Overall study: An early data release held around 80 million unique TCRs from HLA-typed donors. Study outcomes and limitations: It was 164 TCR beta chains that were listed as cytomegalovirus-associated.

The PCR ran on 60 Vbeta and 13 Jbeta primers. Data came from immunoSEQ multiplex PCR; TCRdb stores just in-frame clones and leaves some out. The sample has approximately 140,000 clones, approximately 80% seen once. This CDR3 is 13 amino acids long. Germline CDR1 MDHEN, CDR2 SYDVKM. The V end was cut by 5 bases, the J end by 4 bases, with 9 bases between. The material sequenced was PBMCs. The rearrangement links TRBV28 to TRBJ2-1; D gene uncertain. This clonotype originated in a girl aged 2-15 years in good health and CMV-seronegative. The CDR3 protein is CASSVYRYNEQFF. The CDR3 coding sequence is TGTGCCAGCAGTGTCTACCGATACAATGAGCAGTTCTTC. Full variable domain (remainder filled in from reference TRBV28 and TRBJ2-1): DVKVTQSSRYLVKRTGEKVFLECVQDMDHENMFWYRQDPGLGLRLIYFSYDVKMKEKGDIPEGYSVSREKKERFSLILESASTNQTSMYLCASSVYRYNEQFFGPGTRLTVL.